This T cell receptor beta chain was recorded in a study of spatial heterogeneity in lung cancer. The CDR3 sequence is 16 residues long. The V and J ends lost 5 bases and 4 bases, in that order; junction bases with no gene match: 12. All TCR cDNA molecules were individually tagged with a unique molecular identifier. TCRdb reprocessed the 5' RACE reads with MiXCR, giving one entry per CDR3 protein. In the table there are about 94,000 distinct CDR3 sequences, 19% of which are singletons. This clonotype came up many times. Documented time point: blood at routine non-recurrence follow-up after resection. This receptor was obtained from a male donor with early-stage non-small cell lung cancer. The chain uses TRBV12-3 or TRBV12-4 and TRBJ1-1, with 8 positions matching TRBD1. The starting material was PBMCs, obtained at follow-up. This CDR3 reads CASSRTGRRYGTEAFF. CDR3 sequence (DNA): TGTGCCAGCAGTCGGACAGGGAGAAGATACGGCACTGAAGCTTTCTTT.